This TCR beta chain was captured in a study of T cells after posttransplantation cyclophosphamide. Findings and caveats of the study: TRB clonality was highly associated with recipient CMV seropositivity and reactivation. Blood and skin or GI T cell repertoires showed limited TRB overlap. Donor-recipient repertoire similarity was low at 1-2 months, rising over year one.

This CDR3 comprises 15 residues. CDR1 and CDR2 (germline): SGHTA, FQGNSA. V lost 2 bases, J lost 8 bases, and 7 bases stayed unmatched. The sample holds many counts of this clone. What it recognizes is unknown. On the day of bone marrow donation, the related graft donor provided peripheral blood. Some clones are missing from TCRdb's copy, which holds only in-frame ones; the method was immunoSEQ multiplex PCR. The sample contains 24,000 or so clones, none of them singletons. The source is a woman aged 50 to 60 in good health, CMV-negative, and a related stem cell transplant donor. Sequencing input: PBMCs. This sequence joins TRBV7-2 and TRBJ2-1; 9 bases line up with TRBD2. The CDR3 nucleotides are TGTGCCAGCAGCTTATGGGCTAGCGGGGAGTATGAGCAGTTCTTC. Protein sequence: CASSLWASGEYEQFF. The whole variable domain, remainder taken from reference TRBV7-2 and TRBJ2-1, is GAGVSQSPSNKVTEKGKDVELRCDPISGHTALYWYRQSLGQGLEFLIYFQGNSAPDKSGLPSDRFSAERTGGSVSTLTIQRTQQEDSAVYLCASSLWASGEYEQFFGPGTRLTVL.